This T cell receptor beta chain was sequenced during a study of STAT5B mutations in CD4+ large granular lymphocyte leukemia. The CDR3 is made up of 14 amino acids. CDR1 is SEHNR and CDR2 is FQNEAQ in the germline V gene (reference sequence). Trimming removed 5 bases from V and 4 bases from J, with 12 bases in between. The method was immunoSEQ multiplex PCR; TCRdb's version includes in-frame clones alone and lacks a portion of them. The table has tens of thousands of clones, around 78% seen once; the top ten hold about 1%. This receptor was obtained from a human donor in good health. The chain has TRBV7-9 and TRBJ1-3; no firm D call. Material for sequencing was CD4+ T cells from blood buffy coats. The CDR3 bases are TGTGCCAGCAGCGGTCAGCCATCCGGAAACACCATATATTTT. Translation gives CASSGQPSGNTIYF.